This T cell receptor (beta chain) was observed in a study of siplizumab effects on memory and regulatory T cells. Method: immunoSEQ multiplex PCR; TCRdb's copy keeps in-frame clones and lacks some. Seen here are around 100,000 clones, about 90% observed once, and the top ten hold 0.55% to 0.85%. Trimming took 1 base from V and 4 from J, leaving 11 bases between them. This CDR3 region has 14 residues. Germline CDR1 is SGHRS and CDR2 is YFSETQ. This TCR was recovered from a human donor in good health. The rearrangement joins TRBV5-1 to TRBJ2-5; TRBD1 might be the D (6 bases). Sequencing was carried out using Tregs sorted from blood. The CDR3 sequence is CASSLKQGPETQYF. The CDR3 nucleotides read TGCGCCAGCAGCTTGAAGCAGGGGCCAGAGACCCAGTACTTC.